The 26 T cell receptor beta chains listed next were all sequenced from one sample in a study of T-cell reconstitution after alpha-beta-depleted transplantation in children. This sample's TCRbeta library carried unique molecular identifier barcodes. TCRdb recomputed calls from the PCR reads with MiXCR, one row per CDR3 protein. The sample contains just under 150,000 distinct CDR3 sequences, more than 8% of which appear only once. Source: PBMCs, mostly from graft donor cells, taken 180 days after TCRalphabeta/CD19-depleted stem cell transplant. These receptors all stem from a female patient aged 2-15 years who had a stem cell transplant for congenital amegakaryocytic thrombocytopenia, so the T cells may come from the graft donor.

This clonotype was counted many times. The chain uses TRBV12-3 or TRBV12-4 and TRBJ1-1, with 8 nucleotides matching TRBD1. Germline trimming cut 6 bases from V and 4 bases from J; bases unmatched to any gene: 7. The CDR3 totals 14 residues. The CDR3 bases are TGTGCCAGCAGCCCGACAGGGGTATCCACTGAAGCTTTCTTT. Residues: CASSPTGVSTEAFF.

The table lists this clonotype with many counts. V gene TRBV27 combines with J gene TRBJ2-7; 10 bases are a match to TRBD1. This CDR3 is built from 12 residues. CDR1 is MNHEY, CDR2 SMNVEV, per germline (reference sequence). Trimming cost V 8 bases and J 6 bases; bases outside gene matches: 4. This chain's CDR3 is CASRDRGFEQYF. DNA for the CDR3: TGTGCCAGCCGGGACAGGGGATTCGAGCAGTACTTC.

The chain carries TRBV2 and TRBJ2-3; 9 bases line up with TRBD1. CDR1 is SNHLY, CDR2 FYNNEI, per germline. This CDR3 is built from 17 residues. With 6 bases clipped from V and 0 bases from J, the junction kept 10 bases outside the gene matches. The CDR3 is CASSRDRAITSTDTQYF. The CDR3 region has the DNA TGTGCCAGCAGCCGGGACAGGGCGATTACTAGCACAGATACGCAGTATTTT.

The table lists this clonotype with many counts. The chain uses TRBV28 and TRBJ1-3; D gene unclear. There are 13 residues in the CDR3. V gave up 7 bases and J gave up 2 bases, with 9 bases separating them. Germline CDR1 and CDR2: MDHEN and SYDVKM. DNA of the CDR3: TGTGCCAGCAATAGGTTCGCTGGAAACACCATATATTTT. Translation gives CASNRFAGNTIYF.

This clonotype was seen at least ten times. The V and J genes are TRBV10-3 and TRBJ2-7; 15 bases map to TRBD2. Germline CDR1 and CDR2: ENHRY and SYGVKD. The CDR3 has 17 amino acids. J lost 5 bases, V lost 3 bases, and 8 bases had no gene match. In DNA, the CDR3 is TGTGCCATCAGTGAACCGGGACTAGCGGGAGGTTACGACGAGCAGTACTTC. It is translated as CAISEPGLAGGYDEQYF.

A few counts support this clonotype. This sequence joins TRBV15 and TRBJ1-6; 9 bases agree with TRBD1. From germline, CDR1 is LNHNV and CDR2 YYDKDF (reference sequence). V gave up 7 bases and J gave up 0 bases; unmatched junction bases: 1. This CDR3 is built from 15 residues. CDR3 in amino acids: CATKTGGSYNSPLHF. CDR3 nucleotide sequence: TGTGCCACCAAGACAGGGGGCTCCTATAATTCACCCCTCCACTTT. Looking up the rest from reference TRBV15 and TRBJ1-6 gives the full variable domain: DAMVIQNPRYQVTQFGKPVTLSCSQTLNHNVMYWYQQKSSQAPKLLFHYYDKDFNNEADTPDNFQSRRPNTSFCFLDIRSPGLGDTAMYLCATKTGGSYNSPLHFGNGTRLTVT.

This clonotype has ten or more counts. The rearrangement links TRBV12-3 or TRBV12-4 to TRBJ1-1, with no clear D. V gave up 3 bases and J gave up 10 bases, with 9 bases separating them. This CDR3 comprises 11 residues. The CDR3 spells CASSLLWGAFF. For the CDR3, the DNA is TGTGCCAGCAGTTTGTTGTGGGGAGCTTTCTTT.

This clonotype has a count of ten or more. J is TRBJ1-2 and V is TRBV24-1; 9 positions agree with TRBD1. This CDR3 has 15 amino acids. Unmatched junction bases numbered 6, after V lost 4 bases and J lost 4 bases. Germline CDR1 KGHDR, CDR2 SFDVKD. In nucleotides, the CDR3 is TGTGCCACCAGTGACCCAACAGGGGGCAGCTATGGCTACACCTTC. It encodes CATSDPTGGSYGYTF.

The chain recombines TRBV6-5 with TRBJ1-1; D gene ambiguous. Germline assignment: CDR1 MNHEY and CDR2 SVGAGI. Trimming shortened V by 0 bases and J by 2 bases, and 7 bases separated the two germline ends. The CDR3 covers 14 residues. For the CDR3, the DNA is TGTGCCAGCAGTTACTCATTGGGAAACACTGAAGCTTTCTTT. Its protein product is CASSYSLGNTEAFF.

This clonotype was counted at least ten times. This chain's CDR3 is CSARDLGPLAGYEQYF. The DNA for the CDR3 is TGCAGTGCTAGAGATCTTGGTCCCTTGGCCGGGTACGAGCAGTACTTC. This rearrangement joins TRBV20-1 to TRBJ2-7; no definite D call. V lost 0 bases and J lost 4, with 19 bases in between. The CDR3 runs to 16 residues. Germline-derived CDR1 and CDR2 are DFQATT and SNEGSKA (reference sequence).

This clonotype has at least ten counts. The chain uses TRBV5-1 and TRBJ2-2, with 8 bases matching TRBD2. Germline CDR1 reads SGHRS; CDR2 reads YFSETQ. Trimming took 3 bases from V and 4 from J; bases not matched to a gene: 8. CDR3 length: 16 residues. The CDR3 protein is CASSSTSGVGTGELFF. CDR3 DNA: TGCGCCAGCAGCTCCACTAGCGGAGTGGGCACCGGGGAGCTGTTTTTT.

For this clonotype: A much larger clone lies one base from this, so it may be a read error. The CDR3, as DNA: TGTGCCAGCAGCCACCTGGACGTCACAGATACGCAGTATTTT. It is translated as CASSHLDVTDTQYF. The V and J genes are TRBV7-2 and TRBJ2-3; no clear D gene. CDR3 length equals 14 residues. V was pared by 5 bases and J by 2 bases, with 11 bases between. The V gene's germline CDR1 is SGHTA and CDR2 FQGNSA.

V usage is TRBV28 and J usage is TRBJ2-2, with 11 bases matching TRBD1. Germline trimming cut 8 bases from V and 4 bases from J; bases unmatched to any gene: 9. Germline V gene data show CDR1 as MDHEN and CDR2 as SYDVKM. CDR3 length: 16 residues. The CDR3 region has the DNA TGTGCCAGCGTAGACTCCGGGACAGGGGGCACCGGGGAGCTGTTTTTT. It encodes CASVDSGTGGTGELFF.

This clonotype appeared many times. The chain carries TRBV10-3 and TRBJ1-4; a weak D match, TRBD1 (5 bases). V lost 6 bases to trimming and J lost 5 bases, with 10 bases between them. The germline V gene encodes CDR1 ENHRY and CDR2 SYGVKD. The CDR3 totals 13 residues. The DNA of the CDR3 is TGTGCCATCAGGCAGGGACCGAATGAAAAACTGTTTTTT. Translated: CAIRQGPNEKLFF.

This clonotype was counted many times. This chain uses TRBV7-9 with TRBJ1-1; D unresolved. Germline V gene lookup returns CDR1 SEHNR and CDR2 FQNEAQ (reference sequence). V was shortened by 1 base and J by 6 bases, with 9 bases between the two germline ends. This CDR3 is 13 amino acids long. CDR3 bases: TGTGCCAGCAGCTTAGACGAGGTGGCTGAAGCTTTCTTT. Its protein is CASSLDEVAEAFF.

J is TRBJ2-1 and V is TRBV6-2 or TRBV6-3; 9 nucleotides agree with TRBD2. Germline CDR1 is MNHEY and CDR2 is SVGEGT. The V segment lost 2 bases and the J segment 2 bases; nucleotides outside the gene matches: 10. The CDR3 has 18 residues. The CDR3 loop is CASSYPTIAGVPYNEQFF. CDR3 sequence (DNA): TGTGCCAGCAGTTACCCGACGATAGCGGGAGTCCCCTACAATGAGCAGTTCTTC.

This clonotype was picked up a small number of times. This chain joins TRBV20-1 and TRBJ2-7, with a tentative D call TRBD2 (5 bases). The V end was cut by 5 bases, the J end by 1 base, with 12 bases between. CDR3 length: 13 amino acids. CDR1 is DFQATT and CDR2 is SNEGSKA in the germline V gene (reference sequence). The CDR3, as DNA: TGCAGTGCTGGACGGGAAGGGTCCTACGAGCAGTACTTC. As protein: CSAGREGSYEQYF.

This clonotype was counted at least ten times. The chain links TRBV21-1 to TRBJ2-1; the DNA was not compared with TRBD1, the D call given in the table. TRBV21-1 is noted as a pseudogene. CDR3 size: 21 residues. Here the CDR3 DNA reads TGTGCCAGCAGCAAAACTGCAGGGGGAGTCACATTGAGCGGCATCTACAATGAGCAGTTCTTC. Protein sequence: CASSKTAGGVTLSGIYNEQFF.

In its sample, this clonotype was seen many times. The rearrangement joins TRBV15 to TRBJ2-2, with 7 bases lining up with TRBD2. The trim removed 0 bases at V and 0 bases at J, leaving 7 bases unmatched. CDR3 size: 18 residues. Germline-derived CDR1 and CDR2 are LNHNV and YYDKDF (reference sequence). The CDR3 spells CATSRDRSGTSNTGELFF. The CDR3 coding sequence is TGTGCCACCAGCAGAGATCGGAGCGGGACCTCGAACACCGGGGAGCTGTTTTTT.

In DNA form, the CDR3 reads TGTGCCAGCAGTGAAGTAGTACGGAATAGCAATCAGCCCCAGCATTTT. This translates into CASSEVVRNSNQPQHF. The chain recombines TRBV6-1 with TRBJ1-5, with D hard to call. The germline V gene has CDR1 MNHNS and CDR2 SASEGT. The CDR3 spans 16 residues. V was cut by 1 base and J by 0 bases, with 10 bases left in between.

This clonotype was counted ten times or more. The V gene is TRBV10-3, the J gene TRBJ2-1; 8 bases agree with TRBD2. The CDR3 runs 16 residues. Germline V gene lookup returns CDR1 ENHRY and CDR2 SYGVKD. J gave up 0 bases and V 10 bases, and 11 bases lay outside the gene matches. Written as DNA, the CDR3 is TGTGCCACCGAGATGGGAGCGGGGGCCTCCTACAATGAGCAGTTCTTC. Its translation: CATEMGAGASYNEQFF.

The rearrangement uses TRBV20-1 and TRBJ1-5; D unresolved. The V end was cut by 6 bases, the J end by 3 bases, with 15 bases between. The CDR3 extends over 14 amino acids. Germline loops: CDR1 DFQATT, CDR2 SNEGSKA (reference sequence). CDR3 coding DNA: TGCAGTGCCATCCCCCGGGCCTTCAATCAGCCCCAGCATTTT. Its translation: CSAIPRAFNQPQHF.

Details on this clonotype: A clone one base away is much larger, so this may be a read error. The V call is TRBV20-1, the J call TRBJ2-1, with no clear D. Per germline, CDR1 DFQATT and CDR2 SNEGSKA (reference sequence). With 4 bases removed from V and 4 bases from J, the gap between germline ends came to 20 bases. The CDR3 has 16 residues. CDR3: CSATDLAGALYNEQFF. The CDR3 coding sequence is TGCAGTGCTACCGACTTAGCCGGCGCGTTATACAATGAGCAGTTCTTC.

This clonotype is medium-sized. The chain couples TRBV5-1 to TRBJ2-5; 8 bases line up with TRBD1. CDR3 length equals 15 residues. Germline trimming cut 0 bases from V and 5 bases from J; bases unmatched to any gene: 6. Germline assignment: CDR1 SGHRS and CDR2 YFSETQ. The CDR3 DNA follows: TGCGCCAGCAGCTTGGCTACGGGACAGGCGGAGACCCAGTACTTC. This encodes CASSLATGQAETQYF.

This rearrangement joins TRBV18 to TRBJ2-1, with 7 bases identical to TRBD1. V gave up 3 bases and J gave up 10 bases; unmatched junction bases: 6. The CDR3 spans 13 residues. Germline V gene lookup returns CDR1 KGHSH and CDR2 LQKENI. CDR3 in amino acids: CASSPTGTREQFF. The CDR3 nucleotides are TGTGCCAGCTCACCGACAGGGACCCGGGAGCAGTTCTTC.

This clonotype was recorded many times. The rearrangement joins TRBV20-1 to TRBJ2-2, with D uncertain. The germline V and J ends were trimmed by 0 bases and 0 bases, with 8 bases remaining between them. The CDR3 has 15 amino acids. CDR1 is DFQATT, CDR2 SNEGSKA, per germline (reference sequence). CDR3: CSARDGHSNTGELFF. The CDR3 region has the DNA TGCAGTGCTAGAGATGGCCACTCGAACACCGGGGAGCTGTTTTTT.